Detailed here is one T cell receptor (beta chain). What it recognizes is unknown. TCRdb keeps only in-frame clones here, not all; method: immunoSEQ multiplex PCR. This repertoire shows about 78,000 clones, roughly 81% found once; its top ten account for about 2.7%. The sample belongs to a study of T cells in localized non-small cell lung cancer. Study-level points and caveats: Highest T cell clonality was seen in uninvolved adjacent lung, surpassing that measured in tumor. Sequencing, confined to only one tumor region, leaves heterogeneity possible. There were a median roughly 60 of the top 100 tumor clones appearing in adjacent lung.

The CDR3 is made up of 15 amino acids. Trimming removed 4 bases at V and 4 bases at J, with 11 bases between. Germline-derived CDR1 and CDR2 are KGHSH and LQKENI. This specimen consisted of peripheral blood, obtained before any cancer treatment. This receptor was identified in a man aged 35-69 years with stage I lung adenocarcinoma. The V call is TRBV18, the J call TRBJ2-6; D may be TRBD1 (6 bases). CDR3 loop: CASSLTGSGANVLTF. CDR3 DNA: TGTGCCAGCTCACTAACAGGGAGCGGGGCCAACGTCCTGACTTTC.